The 18 T cell receptor beta chains given below trace back to one sample, sequenced in a study of blood T cell repertoires in COVID-19. TCRdb keeps only in-frame clones here, not all; method: immunoSEQ multiplex PCR. The sample has about 94,000 clones; more than 65% are singletons. Sequencing was done on a sample of peripheral blood. These receptors originate from a man between 60 and 75 years old with acute or convalescent COVID-19.

The J gene is TRBJ2-3, the V gene TRBV7-3, with D unresolved. The V gene's germline CDR1 is SGHTA and CDR2 FQGTGA. This CDR3 is 16 amino acids long. Trimming removed 0 bases at V and 0 bases at J, with 10 bases between. In DNA, the CDR3 is TGTGCCAGCAGCTTAACGGTGGGCTTGAGCACAGATACGCAGTATTTT. Protein sequence: CASSLTVGLSTDTQYF.

The chain joins TRBV10-2 to TRBJ1-1; D is possibly TRBD1 (6 bases). This CDR3 contains 13 residues. CDR1 and CDR2 (germline): WSHSY, SAAADI. V was cut by 8 bases and J by 2 bases, with 12 bases left in between. The CDR3 is CASVRTANTEAFF. The CDR3 coding sequence is TGCGCCAGCGTACGGACAGCTAACACTGAAGCTTTCTTT.

The genes are TRBV25-1 and TRBJ1-2; 10 positions agree with TRBD1. The CDR3 is 15 residues long. V dropped 4 bases and J dropped 4; count of bases not matched to a gene: 6. Germline CDR1 and CDR2: MGHDK and SYGVNS. The CDR3 bases are TGTGCCAGCAGTGGACGGGACAGGGGCACCTATGGCTACACCTTC. It translates to CASSGRDRGTYGYTF.

The chain combines TRBV7-2 with TRBJ2-5, with D tentatively TRBD2 (5 bases). Deletions cut 5 bases from V and 5 bases from J, with 18 bases between. The CDR3 extends over 15 amino acids. Germline V gene lookup returns CDR1 SGHTA and CDR2 FQGNSA. CDR3 loop: CASSVGRGTVETQYF. CDR3 bases: TGTGCCAGCAGCGTAGGACGGGGTACGGTTGAGACCCAGTACTTC.

V is TRBV11-2 and J is TRBJ1-2; D perhaps matches TRBD1 (5 bases). The germline V gene has CDR1 SGHAT and CDR2 FQNNGV. The ends were cut back, 5 bases at V and 8 bases at J, with 18 bases in the middle. The CDR3 is made up of 14 amino acids. The chain's CDR3 is CASSPQRKTVGYTF. CDR3 bases: TGTGCCAGCAGCCCCCAGAGAAAGACAGTCGGCTACACCTTC.

This clone was observed a handful of times. This chain uses TRBV7-2 with TRBJ2-1, with D possibly being TRBD2 (6 bases). V gave up 5 bases and J gave up 2 bases, with 13 bases separating them. CDR1 SGHTA and CDR2 FQGNSA come from the germline V gene. This CDR3 has 15 residues. CDR3 sequence (DNA): TGTGCCAGCAGCCCCGGGACTTTCGCCTACAATGAGCAGTTCTTC. It specifies CASSPGTFAYNEQFF. The full variable domain, completed using reference TRBV7-2 and TRBJ2-1, is GAGVSQSPSNKVTEKGKDVELRCDPISGHTALYWYRQSLGQGLEFLIYFQGNSAPDKSGLPSDRFSAERTGGSVSTLTIQRTQQEDSAVYLCASSPGTFAYNEQFFGPGTRLTVL.

The genes are TRBV7-2 and TRBJ1-2; D may be TRBD1 (6 bases). Germline V gives CDR1 SGHTA, CDR2 FQGNSA. The length of the CDR3 is 14 residues. The germline V and J ends were trimmed by 5 bases and 6 bases, with 16 bases remaining between them. The chain's CDR3 is CASSPRTDYNGYTF. Here the CDR3 DNA reads TGTGCCAGCAGCCCCCGGACAGACTACAATGGCTACACCTTC.

The chain has TRBV3-1 (or the pseudogene TRBV3-2) and TRBJ2-7; a possible D gene is TRBD2 (6 bases). The ends were cut back, 1 base at V and 6 bases at J, with 16 bases in the middle. Per germline, CDR1 LGHDT and CDR2 YNNKEL (reference sequence). This CDR3 has 15 amino acids. CDR3 sequence (DNA): TGTGCCAGCAGCCAAGGGGGCGGGGTACCCTCCGAGCAGTACTTC. This gives the protein CASSQGGGVPSEQYF.

This chain links TRBV5-4 with TRBJ1-1; D may be TRBD1 (5 bases). The CDR3 is 12 amino acids. CDR1 and CDR2 (germline): SGHNT, YYREEE (reference sequence). V gave up 4 bases and J gave up 7 bases, with 11 bases separating them. CDR3 protein: CASSGDSLEAFF. As DNA, the CDR3 is TGTGCCAGCAGCGGGGACTCCCTTGAAGCTTTCTTT.

The CDR3 DNA sequence: TGTGCCAGCAGCTCCTCCGGGGCGGGGTCCGATACGCAGTATTTT. Translated: CASSSSGAGSDTQYF. This chain uses TRBV7-3 with TRBJ2-3, with D perhaps TRBD2 (6 bases). V was pared by 4 bases and J by 6 bases, with 17 bases between. The CDR3 spans 15 residues. The germline V gene encodes CDR1 SGHTA and CDR2 FQGTGA.

V and J are TRBV5-1 and TRBJ1-3; 7 bases match TRBD1. This CDR3 spans 16 amino acids. V was clipped by 4 bases and J by 2 bases; unmatched bases: 9. Germline-derived CDR1 and CDR2 are SGHRS and YFSETQ. The CDR3 DNA is TGCGCCAGCAGCCCGAGGGACAGTGGTACTGGAAACACCATATATTTT. Protein sequence: CASSPRDSGTGNTIYF.

This clone has only one observation. The rearrangement joins TRBV15 to TRBJ2-7; the D gene is possibly TRBD1 (6 bases). This CDR3 spans 16 amino acids. CDR1 and CDR2 from the germline V gene are LNHNV and YYDKDF (reference sequence). With 0 bases removed from V and 5 bases from J, the gap between germline ends came to 17 bases. The CDR3 DNA sequence: TGTGCCACCAGCAGAGATGGGGAACAGGGTCGGAACGAGCAGTACTTC. Its translation is CATSRDGEQGRNEQYF.

CDR3 bases: TGCGCCAGCAGCCAAGACCCGGTTGGGCGGGGGGGAAGAAATGAGCAGTTCTTC. Translating it yields CASSQDPVGRGGRNEQFF. This chain joins TRBV4-1 and TRBJ2-1, with 9 bases identical to TRBD2. Germline lookup yields CDR1 MGHRA and CDR2 YSYEKL. The CDR3 consists of 18 residues. Losses at the gene ends were 0 bases for V and 7 bases for J; bases not matched to a gene: 13.

This chain links TRBV11-2 with TRBJ2-2; D is perhaps TRBD2 (7 bases). Trimming took off 3 bases at V and 6 bases at J, with 14 bases between the two ends. Per the germline V gene, CDR1 is SGHAT and CDR2 is FQNNGV. There are 15 residues in the CDR3. Here the CDR3 reads CASSLVAGAPGELFF. CDR3 coding DNA: TGTGCCAGCAGCTTGGTGGCGGGGGCCCCCGGGGAGCTGTTTTTT.

V and J are TRBV12-3 or TRBV12-4 and TRBJ2-2, with D maybe TRBD1 (6 bases). V lost 6 bases to trimming and J lost 5 bases, with 10 bases between them. The CDR3 covers 13 residues. CDR3 coding DNA: TGTGCCAGCAGCTGGACAGAAACCGGGGAGCTGTTTTTT. This translates into CASSWTETGELFF.

This rearrangement joins TRBV5-1 to TRBJ2-1; tentatively, D is TRBD1 (5 bases). CDR1 is SGHRS and CDR2 is YFSETQ in the germline V gene. This CDR3 has 13 residues. With 4 bases removed from V and 12 bases from J, the gap between germline ends came to 17 bases. The CDR3 reads CASSDHQGALQFF. The CDR3 nucleotides read TGCGCCAGCAGCGACCACCAAGGGGCTCTGCAGTTCTTC.

This rearrangement joins TRBV6-1 to TRBJ2-7; 9 nucleotides line up with TRBD1. This CDR3 comprises 15 residues. Germline CDR1 is MNHNS and CDR2 is SASEGT. Unmatched junction bases numbered 7, after V lost 1 base and J lost 6 bases. The CDR3 DNA reads TGTGCCAGCAGTGAAGTGGGACAGGGCTTTGGCGAGCAGTACTTC. As protein: CASSEVGQGFGEQYF.

This chain connects TRBV4-3 to TRBJ1-2; D unresolved. Trimming pared 0 bases from V and 1 base from J, leaving 9 bases between. This CDR3 is 15 amino acids long. The germline CDR1 and CDR2 sequences are LGHNA and YSLEER. The CDR3 spells CASSQDRYLNYGYTF. The CDR3 DNA sequence: TGCGCCAGCAGCCAAGACAGGTATCTTAACTATGGCTACACCTTC.